The next 2 T cell receptor beta chains were all read from a single sample in a study of radiotherapy plus CTLA-4 blockade in lung cancer. Sequencing used immunoSEQ multiplex PCR; TCRdb keeps in-frame clones, though not all of them. The sample consists of over 14,000 clones, around 87% of them appearing once. This material consisted of peripheral blood, taken from a patient treated with radiotherapy plus ipilimumab. The receptors come from a human donor with non-small cell lung cancer that progressed on radiotherapy plus ipilimumab. Some clones in this sample may be carry-over from other donors' samples.

This rearrangement joins TRBV4-1 to TRBJ2-7; 13 bases agree with TRBD2. Losses at the gene ends were 3 bases for V and 0 bases for J; bases not matched to a gene: 5. The length of the CDR3 is 17 residues. Germline V lookup: CDR1 MGHRA, CDR2 YSYEKL. DNA of the CDR3: TGCGCCAGCAGCCAGCCTACTAGCGGGGGGGCCTCCTACGAGCAGTACTTC. Translated: CASSQPTSGGASYEQYF.

The gene calls are TRBV6-1 and TRBJ2-1, with D perhaps matching TRBD2 (6 bases). This CDR3 has 14 amino acids. Germline CDR1 reads MNHNS; CDR2 reads SASEGT. The V and J ends lost 8 bases and 7 bases respectively, with 18 bases between them. CDR3 DNA sequence: TGTGCCAGCGGTGGAGGGCCCAGGAGTAATGAGCAGTTCTTC. Encoded protein: CASGGGPRSNEQFF.